This T cell receptor (beta chain) was observed in a study of cytomegalovirus exposure and HLA in healthy donors. The PCR made use of 60 Vbeta and 13 Jbeta primers. Per the authors' pipeline: In a later analysis, 10 million to 11 million of 60 million to 80 million unique beta chains occurred in at least two donors. The assay was immunoSEQ multiplex PCR, and TCRdb's table has in-frame clones only and misses some. That table is the source of V, J and clone size, and D and trimming were worked out from the DNA. The sample shows 200,000 or so clones, more than 60% of them seen only once. The sample consisted of PBMCs. The TCR was taken from a woman aged 30 to 39 in good health and CMV-seropositive.

The CDR3 reads CASSNSFYGYTF. In DNA, the CDR3 is TGTGCCAGTAGCAACAGCTTCTATGGCTACACCTTC. V usage is TRBV19 and J usage is TRBJ1-2; D remains ambiguous. V lost 6 bases to trimming and J lost 4 bases, with 9 bases between them. The CDR3 totals 12 residues. Looked up from germline, CDR1 is LNHDA and CDR2 is SQIVND (reference sequence).